This T cell receptor beta chain was sequenced during a study of OX40 agonist ivuxolimab in advanced cancers. Background on the study: Treatment received earlier with anti-PD-1, anti-PD-L1 or anti-CTLA-4 agents was allowed, and approximately 40% had some. General study results and limits: In CD8+ T cells, expanded clones were on average more numerous than in CD4+. Low normalized T-cell clonal expansion was additionally recorded for some nonresponders.

The CDR3 is 16 residues long. Trimming left V 7 bases short and J 7 bases short, with 20 bases between. The germline V gene has CDR1 MNHEY and CDR2 SMNVEV (reference sequence). Here immunoSEQ multiplex PCR was the method, and the copy in TCRdb shows in-frame clones only, minus some. This sample has some 74,000 clones; about 94% occur once, and the top ten carry 9.6%. On this clone: Its antigen is unidentified.

The sequence derives from an adult with an advanced solid tumor such as melanoma, head and neck, liver or kidney cancer. The material sequenced was CD4+ or CD8+ T cells sorted from blood, taken in a trial of the OX40 agonist ivuxolimab. This chain links TRBV27 with TRBJ1-6; D is unresolved. CDR3 protein: CASTSLAKGMNSPLHF. DNA of the CDR3: TGTGCCAGCACGTCCCTGGCCAAAGGGATGAATTCACCCCTCCACTTT.